The T cell receptor beta chain under discussion was sequenced for a study of shared clonotypes between healthy human individuals. Study-wide points: A reduction in generation probabilities was seen for non-shared clonotypes relative to those shared by all four donors.

For this clone: Its antigen remains unidentified.

Here immunoSEQ multiplex PCR was the method, and the copy in TCRdb shows in-frame clones only, minus some. The table shows about 2,200,000 clones, with 85% to 95% occurring only once. CD8 cells regarded as naive lacked CD45RO, were positively chosen for CCR7, and omitted terminally differentiated effector memory CD45RA+ cells. Sequencing input: naive CD8+ T cells from PBMCs. This TCR derives from a young man in good health. Some clones in this sample may be carry-over from other donors' samples.

The CDR3 loop reads CASRTRGTNYGYTF. The CDR3 DNA reads TGTGCCAGCAGAACTCGGGGCACAAACTATGGCTACACCTTC. The V and J genes are TRBV28 and TRBJ1-2; a possible D gene is TRBD1 (5 bases). Trimming shortened V by 6 bases and J by 2 bases, and 13 bases separated the two germline ends. The CDR3 has 14 residues. Germline V CDR1 and CDR2: MDHEN, SYDVKM.